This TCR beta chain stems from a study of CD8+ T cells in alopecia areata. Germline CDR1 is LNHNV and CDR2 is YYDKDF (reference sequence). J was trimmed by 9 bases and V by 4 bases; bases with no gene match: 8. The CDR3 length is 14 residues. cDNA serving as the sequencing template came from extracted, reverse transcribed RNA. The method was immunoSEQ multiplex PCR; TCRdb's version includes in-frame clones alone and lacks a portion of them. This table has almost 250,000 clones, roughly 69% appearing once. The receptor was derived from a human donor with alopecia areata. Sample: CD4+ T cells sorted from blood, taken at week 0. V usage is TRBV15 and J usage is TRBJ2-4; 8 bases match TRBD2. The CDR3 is CATSTRGGRSIQYF. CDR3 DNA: TGTGCCACCAGCACCCGGGGGGGCCGTAGCATTCAGTACTTC.